This TCR beta chain was captured by sequencing in a study of immune evolution from preneoplasia to lung adenocarcinoma. General study findings and limits: From normal lung to invasive adenocarcinoma, top clone frequencies appeared to decrease.

A word on this clone: Its antigen is not known.

The method was immunoSEQ multiplex PCR; TCRdb's version includes in-frame clones alone and lacks a portion of them. The sample records about 4,700 clones, roughly four fifths being singletons. Germline V gene lookup returns CDR1 SGHDT and CDR2 YYEEEE. This CDR3 spans 15 amino acids. V dropped 2 bases and J dropped 4 bases, with 15 bases sitting between them. This sequence originates from a person between 65 and 80 years old with lung adenocarcinoma. The chain employs TRBV5-6 and TRBJ1-1, with D possibly matching TRBD1 (5 bases). The specimen sequenced was FFPE lung adenocarcinoma in situ tissue. The CDR3 nucleotides are TGTGCCAGCAGCTTTTTCGGGGCGGCAGTCACTGAAGCTTTCTTT. It codes for CASSFFGAAVTEAFF. Drawing the rest from reference TRBV5-6 and TRBJ1-1, the complete variable domain is DAGVTQSPTHLIKTRGQQVTLRCSPKSGHDTVSWYQQALGQGPQFIFQYYEEEERQRGNFPDRFSGHQFPNYSSELNVNALLLGDSALYLCASSFFGAAVTEAFFGQGTRLTVV.